This T cell receptor (beta chain) stems from a study of CD8 T cells in ankylosing spondylitis. This clonotype has more than one count but fewer than ten. What it recognizes is unknown. There are 16 residues in the CDR3. V gave up 8 bases and J gave up 3 bases; unmatched junction bases: 9. CDR1 is MNHNS, CDR2 SASEGT, per germline. As the method for making TCR beta libraries, quantitative 5'-RACE with molecular barcodes was used. TCRdb ran MiXCR on the 5' RACE reads and lists one entry per CDR3 protein. The table has about 330,000 distinct CDR3 sequences, 7.5% to 9% seen once; the top ten hold roughly 14%. Notes on the study in general: It appeared that ankylosing spondylitis blood was characterized by a TCR beta motif of several highly homologous variants.

The sequence derives from a male donor with ankylosing spondylitis. This chain links TRBV6-1 with TRBJ2-7; 14 nucleotides match TRBD2. Sequenced sample: blood, either unsorted or a sorted T cell fraction (not recorded which). The CDR3 DNA is TGTGCCAGCTCCGGGACTAGCGGGAGCCTAGGCTACGAGCAGTACTTC. It encodes CASSGTSGSLGYEQYF.